The rows below give T cell receptor beta chains drawn from one sample of a study of regulatory T cells in long-lasting Graves disease. Using its own MiXCR run on the multiplex PCR reads, TCRdb lists one record per CDR3 protein. The sample shows 560,000 or so distinct CDR3 sequences, about 15% of them seen only once. The data were also submitted as part of a second study, on T cells in Graves' hyperthyroidism and ophthalmopathy.

The sample consisted of peripheral blood mononuclear cells (PBMCs), taken at new diagnosis, from a patient treated with antithyroid drugs. The receptor source for this set is a man in his late teens or twenties with Graves disease. CDR3s include the opening cysteine and the closing phenylalanine or tryptophan. A D gene is named only where the DNA matches it firmly.

NA | TRBJ1-1 | TRBV11-2 | CASRHPGTQDDMNTEAFF
TRBD2 | TRBJ2-5 | TRBV7-8 | CASSPRLAGNLETQYF
NA | TRBJ2-1 | TRBV5-5 | CASSLRHRATNNEQFF
TRBD2 | TRBJ2-3 | TRBV5-1 | CASRLGLATSTDTQYF
NA | TRBJ1-1 | TRBV18 | CASSIGFGNTEAFF
NA | TRBJ1-5 | TRBV13 | CASSLEQGLPRQPQHF
NA | TRBJ2-7 | TRBV6-2/TRBV6-3 | CASSEWVSSYEQYF
NA | TRBJ2-3 | TRBV19 | CASSRALLLDRTTGSTDTQYF
NA | TRBJ2-1 | TRBV29-1 | CSVDWAGLGNEQFF
NA | TRBJ2-3 | TRBV7-9 | CASSPPGGGETDTQYF
NA | TRBJ2-1 | TRBV24-1 | CATSDSGGLSYNEQFF
NA | TRBJ1-4 | TRBV11-2 | CASSLGQGRVGNEKLFF
TRBD2 | TRBJ2-3 | TRBV11-2 | CASSWTTSYTDTQYF
NA | TRBJ2-7 | TRBV20-1 | CSAREIRSYEQYF
NA | TRBJ1-1 | TRBV20-1 | CSAMGVGGTEAFF
NA | TRBJ2-7 | TRBV12-3/TRBV12-4 | CASGLAKGYEQYF
TRBD1 | TRBJ1-3 | TRBV10-1 | CASIIDDRGPSGNTIYF
NA | TRBJ1-1 | TRBV6-1 | CASRPLVMNTEAFF
NA | TRBJ1-3 | TRBV6-9 | CASSYGGAAGNTIYF
TRBD1 | TRBJ1-5 | TRBV10-2 | CARPRDRNQPQHF
TRBD1 | TRBJ2-7 | TRBV5-1 | CASTRTGTGEEQYF
NA | TRBJ2-7 | TRBV2 | CASSSRQNYEQYF
TRBD1 | TRBJ1-4 | TRBV29-1 | CSVDTSGQGLELFF
NA | TRBJ1-4 | TRBV5-1 | CASSPTGTNEKLFF
TRBD1 | TRBJ2-4 | TRBV3-1 | CASSQGTGDLAKNIQYF
NA | TRBJ2-1 | TRBV2 | CASSQDNEQFF
NA | TRBJ1-5 | TRBV7-6 | CASSPGPDRNQPQHF
NA | TRBJ2-3 | TRBV4-1 | CASSSPQDTQYF
NA | TRBJ2-7 | TRBV9 | CASGGGAGSFYEQYF
NA | TRBJ2-1 | TRBV24-1 | CATRPRDSNEQFF
TRBD1 | TRBJ1-2 | TRBV7-9 | CASSLQGAQGYTF
TRBD1 | TRBJ2-7 | TRBV3-1 | CASSQELVRQGSSYEQYF
NA | TRBJ2-5 | TRBV7-2 | CASSLGSATQETQYF
TRBD1 | TRBJ2-1 | TRBV7-9 | CASSPPGQAYNEQFF
NA | TRBJ2-7 | TRBV7-6 | CASSLAGEVEQYF
TRBD2 | TRBJ2-5 | TRBV10-3 | CAIRGAGGRETQYF
TRBD1 | TRBJ2-7 | TRBV20-1 | CSASNRGLSYEQYF
NA | TRBJ1-2 | TRBV28 | CASSFWGRANYGYTF
TRBD2 | TRBJ2-1 | TRBV20-1 | CSANRLAGVGEQFF
NA | TRBJ1-1 | TRBV7-9 | CASSETPGGLGGTEAFF